The 27 T cell receptor beta chains presented below share a single source sample, sequenced in a study of blood T cell repertoires in COVID-19. Data came from immunoSEQ multiplex PCR; TCRdb stores just in-frame clones and leaves some out. The sample contains 400,000 or so clones, 80% to 95% of which appear only once. The material sequenced was PBMCs or T cells enriched from blood (not recorded which). Source of these receptors: a young man who had recovered from COVID-19.

The chain recombines TRBV4-1 with TRBJ2-7, with TRBD2 matching 11 bases. The germline CDR1 and CDR2 sequences are MGHRA and YSYEKL. The ends lost 5 bases at V and 6 bases at J; junction bases unmatched: 12. The CDR3 runs to 16 residues. CDR3 nucleotides: TGCGCCAGCAGCTCGCCGGGACTAGCGGTCCTTCGCGAGCAGTACTTC. Amino acids: CASSSPGLAVLREQYF.

The chain carries TRBV28 and TRBJ2-1; possibly TRBD2 for D (7 bases). V lost 10 bases to trimming and J lost 13 bases, with 11 bases between them. CDR1 and CDR2 (germline): MDHEN, SYDVKM. This CDR3 comprises 9 residues. This chain's CDR3 is CAIGGGQFF. Written as DNA, the CDR3 is TGTGCCATAGGGGGGGGACAGTTCTTC.

The chain recombines TRBV28 with TRBJ1-1; D gene uncertain. Looked up from germline, CDR1 is MDHEN and CDR2 is SYDVKM. The CDR3 has 12 residues. The germline V and J ends were trimmed by 1 base and 6 bases, with 6 bases remaining between them. The CDR3: CASSLYGAEAFF. The DNA for the CDR3 is TGTGCCAGCAGTTTATACGGAGCTGAAGCTTTCTTT.

The genes are TRBV28 and TRBJ2-6; D tentatively fits TRBD1 or TRBD2 (6 bases each). This CDR3 contains 15 residues. Trimming took off 6 bases at V and 1 base at J, with 10 bases between the two ends. Germline V gives CDR1 MDHEN, CDR2 SYDVKM. The CDR3 DNA is TGTGCCAGCAGGTTAGGGGGGTCTGGGGCCAACGTCCTGACTTTC. The encoded protein is CASRLGGSGANVLTF. The variable domain in full, with the rest retrieved from reference TRBV28 and TRBJ2-6, is DVKVTQSSRYLVKRTGEKVFLECVQDMDHENMFWYRQDPGLGLRLIYFSYDVKMKEKGDIPEGYSVSREKKERFSLILESASTNQTSMYLCASRLGGSGANVLTFGAGSRLTVL.

The J gene is TRBJ1-2, the V gene TRBV6-2 or TRBV6-3; 8 nucleotides line up with TRBD1. Per the germline V gene, CDR1 is MNHEY and CDR2 is SVGEGT. V was clipped by 5 bases and J by 4 bases; unmatched bases: 18. The CDR3 spans 18 residues. The CDR3 sequence: CASSPGIFQGAGFYGYTF. As DNA, the CDR3 is TGTGCCAGCAGTCCAGGGATCTTCCAGGGGGCGGGGTTCTATGGCTACACCTTC.

This sequence joins TRBV7-8 and TRBJ1-1; no firm D call. V shed 2 bases and J shed 4 bases, with 11 bases lying between them. The germline V gene has CDR1 SGHVS and CDR2 FQNEAQ. This CDR3 comprises 14 residues. In nucleotides, the CDR3 is TGTGCCAGCAGCTTAATATGGGGAGGCACTGAAGCTTTCTTT. It specifies CASSLIWGGTEAFF. The variable domain in full, with the rest retrieved from reference TRBV7-8 and TRBJ1-1, is GAGVSQSPRYKVAKRGQDVALRCDPISGHVSLFWYQQALGQGPEFLTYFQNEAQLDKSGLPSDRFFAERPEGSVSTLKIQRTQQEDSAVYLCASSLIWGGTEAFFGQGTRLTVV.

The chain has TRBV28 and TRBJ2-2; TRBD1 matches 10 bases. The V and J ends lost 3 bases and 4 bases, in that order; junction bases with no gene match: 8. Germline CDR1 is MDHEN and CDR2 is SYDVKM. The CDR3 extends over 17 amino acids. CDR3 nucleotide sequence: TGTGCCAGCAGTTTGGAAGGCTGGGACAGGGGCACCGGGGAGCTGTTTTTT. This encodes CASSLEGWDRGTGELFF.

The chain carries TRBV6-5 and TRBJ2-7; D may be TRBD2 (5 bases). Germline CDR1 is MNHEY and CDR2 is SVGAGI. V was clipped by 8 bases and J by 1 base, with 15 bases between them. This CDR3 region has 14 residues. CDR3 bases: TGTGCCAGCGGTAGCGCCTTCACGTCCTACGAGCAGTACTTC. This translates into CASGSAFTSYEQYF.

The J gene is TRBJ2-7, the V gene TRBV6-5; 9 bases are a match to TRBD1. Germline V gives CDR1 MNHEY, CDR2 SVGAGI. This CDR3 comprises 14 residues. V was clipped by 4 bases and J by 0 bases; unmatched bases: 1. This chain's CDR3 is CASSSGQGSYEQYF. DNA of the CDR3: TGTGCCAGCAGTTCGGGACAGGGCTCCTACGAGCAGTACTTC.

The chain combines TRBV7-9 with TRBJ2-1; a possible D gene is TRBD2 (6 bases). V was clipped by 5 bases and J by 0 bases, with 8 bases between them. Germline CDR1 SEHNR, CDR2 FQNEAQ (reference sequence). The CDR3 is 14 residues long. The DNA of the CDR3 is TGTGCCAGCAGCCGGACTAACTCCTACAATGAGCAGTTCTTC. It codes for CASSRTNSYNEQFF.

This clone was seen a single time. The V gene is TRBV30, the J gene TRBJ1-3; no clear D gene. CDR3 size: 16 residues. Germline V CDR1 and CDR2: GTSNPN, SVGIG (reference sequence). Trimming shortened V by 0 bases and J by 4 bases, and 16 bases separated the two germline ends. In DNA, the CDR3 is TGTGCCTGGAGTGTACCGGGAGAGCTCAAGGGAAACACCATATATTTT. Protein product: CAWSVPGELKGNTIYF.

The V gene is TRBV12-3 or TRBV12-4, the J gene TRBJ1-2; possible D gene TRBD1, 5 bases. V was cut by 6 bases and J by 7 bases, with 15 bases left in between. The CDR3 covers 13 residues. The CDR3 sequence is CASSPWLRGGYTF. CDR3 sequence (DNA): TGTGCCAGCAGCCCCTGGCTTAGGGGTGGCTACACCTTC.

CDR3 region: CASSLGGGAAGQPQHF. The CDR3 nucleotides read TGTGCCAGCAGCTTAGGAGGCGGGGCGGCAGGTCAGCCCCAGCATTTT. The chain joins TRBV7-8 to TRBJ1-5, with D perhaps TRBD1 (5 bases). From germline, CDR1 is SGHVS and CDR2 FQNEAQ. This CDR3 comprises 16 residues. V lost 1 base and J lost 6, with 16 bases in between.

The chain carries TRBV7-3 and TRBJ2-1; 14 bases are a match to TRBD2. The CDR3 totals 15 residues. Trimming took 2 bases from V and 10 from J; bases not matched to a gene: 4. Germline CDR1 reads SGHTA; CDR2 reads FQGTGA. The CDR3 DNA follows: TGTGCCAGCAGCTTAGGGACTAGCGGGAGCCACGAGCAGTTCTTC. It is translated as CASSLGTSGSHEQFF.

The chain has TRBV9 and TRBJ1-2; D gene uncertain. Germline CDR1 is SGDLS and CDR2 is YYNGEE. The CDR3 length is 13 residues. Trimming left V 2 bases short and J 4 bases short, with 9 bases between. The CDR3 DNA reads as TGTGCCAGCAGCGTTGAGGGTTCCTATGGCTACACCTTC. This sequence encodes CASSVEGSYGYTF.

This rearrangement joins TRBV18 to TRBJ2-2; 7 bases align to TRBD2. V lost 0 bases and J lost 4; bases outside the gene matches: 8. Germline V lookup: CDR1 KGHSH, CDR2 LQKENI. This CDR3 is built from 17 residues. The CDR3: CASSPPTGGAGTGELFF. CDR3 sequence (DNA): TGTGCCAGCTCACCACCTACGGGGGGTGCGGGCACCGGGGAGCTGTTTTTT.

The J gene is TRBJ1-1, the V gene TRBV7-3, with D unresolved. The germline gives CDR1 SGHTA, CDR2 FQGTGA. The CDR3 has 13 amino acids. V lost 3 bases and J 7 bases, leaving 12 bases between the germline ends. In DNA form, the CDR3 reads TGTGCCAGCAGCTTGGCAGGCCTTGATGAAGCTTTCTTT. Protein product: CASSLAGLDEAFF.

The sample holds one count of this clone. The rearrangement links TRBV29-1 to TRBJ2-7, with TRBD2 identical over 8 bases. The CDR3 is 13 amino acids. In germline, CDR1 is SQVTM, CDR2 ANQGSEA. After removal of 5 bases from V and 0 bases from J, the junction contained 3 bases not matched to a gene. The CDR3 loop is CSVIAGSSYEQYF. CDR3 in DNA: TGCAGCGTTATAGCGGGGAGCTCCTACGAGCAGTACTTC.

This chain uses TRBV19 with TRBJ1-4; D remains unclear. Germline CDR1 reads LNHDA; CDR2 reads SQIVND (reference sequence). The CDR3 extends over 15 amino acids. V was trimmed by 6 bases and J by 7 bases, leaving 18 bases between them. For the CDR3, the DNA is TGTGCCAGTAGCCCACCCGGGGAGGTGGGTGAAAAACTGTTTTTT. Translating gives CASSPPGEVGEKLFF.

The rearrangement links TRBV4-1 to TRBJ1-6, with unresolved D. This CDR3 has 15 amino acids. Germline V gene data show CDR1 as MGHRA and CDR2 as YSYEKL. Trimming took off 4 bases at V and 7 bases at J, with 14 bases between the two ends. The CDR3 nucleotides are TGCGCCAGCAGCCCAGAGGTGGCAGGAAATTCACCCCTCCACTTT. Encoded protein: CASSPEVAGNSPLHF.

The gene calls are TRBV30 and TRBJ2-2; D possibly corresponds to TRBD1 (5 bases). The CDR3 length is 13 residues. Trimming removed 4 bases at V and 7 bases at J, with 13 bases between. Looked up from germline, CDR1 is GTSNPN and CDR2 is SVGIG (reference sequence). CDR3 region: CAWTTKGIGELFF. The CDR3 region has the DNA TGTGCCTGGACAACGAAGGGGATCGGGGAGCTGTTTTTT.

The chain employs TRBV27 and TRBJ1-2; D is unresolved. The CDR3 consists of 16 residues. Trimming cost V 6 bases and J 8 bases, with 25 bases left between them. The germline CDR1 and CDR2 sequences are MNHEY and SMNVEV (reference sequence). The CDR3 DNA follows: TGTGCCAGCAGCCAATTGTGGCGAGCGGACCGGCGGGGCTACACCTTC. Residues: CASSQLWRADRRGYTF.

The genes are TRBV6-5 and TRBJ1-6, with 7 bases matching TRBD1. Per the germline V gene, CDR1 is MNHEY and CDR2 is SVGAGI. V shed 6 bases, J shed 7 bases, and the junction held 6 bases outside the gene matches. The CDR3 is 14 residues long. The CDR3 loop reads CASRAQGRNSPLHF. CDR3 DNA sequence: TGTGCCAGCAGGGCACAGGGGAGAAATTCACCCCTCCACTTT.

The gene calls are TRBV25-1 and TRBJ1-4; 9 nucleotides line up with TRBD1. The CDR3 covers 16 residues. From germline, CDR1 is MGHDK and CDR2 SYGVNS. V shed 0 bases, J shed 5 bases, and the junction held 4 bases outside the gene matches. CDR3 in amino acids: CASSEYGQGRNEKLFF. DNA of the CDR3: TGTGCCAGCAGTGAATACGGACAGGGGAGGAATGAAAAACTGTTTTTT.

This chain connects TRBV21-1 to TRBJ1-2; TRBD1 is the table's D call and was not checked against the DNA. TRBV21-1 has pseudogene status. There are 14 residues in the CDR3. The CDR3 DNA is TGTGCCAGCAGCAGCGGACAGGGAGTCTATGGCTACACCTTC. It codes for CASSSGQGVYGYTF.

CDR3 bases: TGTGCCAGCAGCGTAGACAGCTCCAATCAGCCCCAGCATTTT. This encodes CASSVDSSNQPQHF. The rearrangement links TRBV9 to TRBJ1-5, with D hard to call. CDR1 and CDR2 (germline): SGDLS, YYNGEE. Trimming stripped 0 bases from V and 3 bases from J, with 7 bases between. The CDR3 is 14 amino acids.

The chain has TRBV4-1 and TRBJ1-5; 7 bases agree with TRBD1. The germline CDR1 and CDR2 sequences are MGHRA and YSYEKL. This CDR3 has 16 amino acids. The trim removed 2 bases at V and 0 bases at J, leaving 4 bases unmatched. The CDR3 DNA reads as TGCGCCAGCAGCCAACCAAGACAGGGTAGCAATCAGCCCCAGCATTTT. Its protein product is CASSQPRQGSNQPQHF.